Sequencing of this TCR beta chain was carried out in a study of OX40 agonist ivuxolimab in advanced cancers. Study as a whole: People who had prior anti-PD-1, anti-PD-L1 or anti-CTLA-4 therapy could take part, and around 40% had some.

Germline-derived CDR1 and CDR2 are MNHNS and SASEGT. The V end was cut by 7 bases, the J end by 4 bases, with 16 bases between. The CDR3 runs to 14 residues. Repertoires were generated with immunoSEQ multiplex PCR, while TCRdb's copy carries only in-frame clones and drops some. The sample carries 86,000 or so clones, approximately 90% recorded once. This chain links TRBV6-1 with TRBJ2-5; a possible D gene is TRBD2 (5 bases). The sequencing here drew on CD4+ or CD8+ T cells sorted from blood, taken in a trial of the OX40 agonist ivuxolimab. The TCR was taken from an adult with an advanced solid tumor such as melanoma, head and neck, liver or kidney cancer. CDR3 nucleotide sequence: TGTGCCAGCAAGTGGGGAGAGATGGTAGAGACCCAGTACTTC. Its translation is CASKWGEMVETQYF.